The sequence of this T cell receptor (beta chain) was determined in a study of shared clonotypes between healthy human individuals. Study at large: Donors were a couple of women and a few men aged 18 to 49. Study-wide points: About 5% of naive CD4 clonotypes were shared across a few donors. The represented genetic and exposure-history diversity was limited by the small number of donors.

By proportion, this clone is medium-sized. The antigen is undetermined. Germline V CDR1 and CDR2: MNHNS, SASEGT. V lost 3 bases and J lost 7; bases outside the gene matches: 7. The CDR3 loop spans 15 amino acids. Sequencing used immunoSEQ multiplex PCR; TCRdb keeps in-frame clones, though not all of them. This sample yields around 100,000 clones, of which approximately 65% are seen a single time; about 25% belongs to the top ten. This sequence joins TRBV6-1 and TRBJ1-5; 9 bases line up with TRBD1. The sequenced material came from memory CD8+ T cells sorted from blood. Noted subset: CD45RO+ cells pooled with CCR7-negative TemRA cells. This receptor was taken from a woman aged 25 to 45 in good health. Here the CDR3 DNA reads TGTGCCAGCAGTGAGGGACAGGGTTCACCCCAGCCCCAGCATTTT. Amino acids: CASSEGQGSPQPQHF.